The 11 T cell receptor beta chains listed next were all sequenced from one sample in a study of blood T cell repertoires in COVID-19. Using immunoSEQ multiplex PCR, the repertoire was profiled, and TCRdb retains in-frame clones only, with some absent. The sample holds fewer than 200,000 clones; around 82% are singletons and the top ten take under 6.5%. Sequenced: PBMCs or T cells enriched from blood (not recorded which). These receptors came from a woman aged 55-69 years with acute COVID-19.

The rearrangement uses TRBV7-9 and TRBJ1-1, with TRBD1 identical over 7 bases. The CDR3 is 14 amino acids. V lost 5 bases, J lost 4 bases, and 7 bases stayed unmatched. Germline CDR1 is SEHNR and CDR2 is FQNEAQ (reference sequence). The CDR3 coding sequence is TGTGCCAGCAGCAATACAAACAGGGGCACTGAAGCTTTCTTT. It encodes CASSNTNRGTEAFF.

This clone was seen only a few times. The CDR3 reads CASSLFGQGRNEQFF. CDR3 coding DNA: TGTGCCAGCAGCTTATTCGGACAGGGGAGGAATGAGCAGTTCTTC. The chain is built from TRBV11-3 and TRBJ2-1; 9 nucleotides line up with TRBD1. The germline gives CDR1 SGHNT, CDR2 YENEEA. Trimming cost V 2 bases and J 7 bases; bases outside gene matches: 6. CDR3 size: 15 residues.

The chain uses TRBV6-2 or TRBV6-3 and TRBJ1-2, with D perhaps matching TRBD1 (6 bases). V lost 5 bases and J lost 4, with 20 bases in between. This CDR3 is built from 16 residues. Germline V lookup: CDR1 MNHEY, CDR2 SVGEGT. In nucleotides, the CDR3 is TGTGCCAGCAGTGAGCCGGGAGGGGGAGTCGGCTATGGCTACACCTTC. Its protein product is CASSEPGGGVGYGYTF.

The rearrangement joins TRBV7-6 to TRBJ2-6; 16 bases agree with TRBD2. Germline-derived CDR1 and CDR2 are SGHVS and FNYEAQ. The CDR3 spans 19 residues. The J segment lost 3 bases and the V segment lost 3 bases, leaving 5 bases of the junction unmatched. The CDR3 loop reads CASSFPGLAGGDGANVLTF. The CDR3 DNA sequence: TGTGCCAGCAGCTTCCCGGGACTAGCGGGAGGGGATGGGGCCAACGTCCTGACTTTC.

The rearrangement links TRBV12-5 to TRBJ2-1; the D gene is possibly TRBD1 (6 bases). The length of the CDR3 is 15 residues. Germline CDR1 is LGHNT and CDR2 is FRNRAP. Trimming removed 5 bases from V and 5 bases from J, with 16 bases in between. CDR3 sequence reads: CASGPTGHNDNEQFF. CDR3 bases: TGTGCTAGTGGTCCAACAGGGCATAACGACAATGAGCAGTTCTTC.

V is TRBV5-1 and J is TRBJ2-1; no firm D call. CDR1 is SGHRS and CDR2 is YFSETQ in the germline V gene. Trimming left V 4 bases short and J 0 bases short, with 8 bases between. There are 14 residues in the CDR3. This CDR3 reads CASSLSSSYNEQFF. The DNA of the CDR3 is TGCGCCAGCAGCCTGAGTAGCTCCTACAATGAGCAGTTCTTC.

V usage is TRBV30 and J usage is TRBJ1-6, with D possibly matching TRBD1 (5 bases). Germline values: CDR1 GTSNPN, CDR2 SVGIG (reference sequence). CDR3 length: 16 residues. The V end lost 5 bases, the J end lost 0 bases, and 14 bases lay between the germline ends. CDR3 sequence (DNA): TGTGCCTGGGCGGACACCAGGAGCTCCTATAATTCACCCCTCCACTTT. This gives the protein CAWADTRSSYNSPLHF. Combining the CDR3 with reference TRBV30 and TRBJ1-6 gives the whole variable domain SQTIHQWPATLVQPVGSPLSLECTVEGTSNPNLYWYRQAAGRGLQLLFYSVGIGQISSEVPQNLSASRPQDRQFILSSKKLLLSDSGFYLCAWADTRSSYNSPLHFGNGTRLTVT.

This CDR3 is CASSTARGLLGAFF. CDR3 DNA: TGTGCCAGCAGCACGGCTCGTGGACTCCTCGGGGCTTTCTTT. The chain links TRBV3-1 (or the pseudogene TRBV3-2) to TRBJ1-1, with D hard to call. Germline CDR1 reads LGHDT; CDR2 reads YNNKEL (reference sequence). V lost 5 bases, J lost 11 bases, and 21 bases lay in between. The CDR3 loop spans 14 amino acids.

The chain recombines TRBV19 with TRBJ2-2, with D maybe TRBD2 (5 bases). CDR1 and CDR2 (germline): LNHDA, SQIVND (reference sequence). The CDR3 totals 13 residues. The V end lost 4 bases, the J end lost 8 bases, and 11 bases lay between the germline ends. The chain's CDR3 is CASSTSRRGELFF. Written as DNA, the CDR3 is TGTGCCAGTAGTACCTCTCGGAGGGGGGAGCTGTTTTTT.

In nucleotides, the CDR3 is TGTGCCAGCACTAGCGGGGCCGACACCGGGGAGCTGTTTTTT. Translation: CASTSGADTGELFF. The rearrangement joins TRBV2 to TRBJ2-2; 9 bases are shared with TRBD2. The germline gives CDR1 SNHLY, CDR2 FYNNEI. V lost 7 bases, J lost 3 bases, and 3 bases stayed unmatched. This CDR3 is built from 14 residues.

The chain has TRBV19 and TRBJ1-2, with 9 bases matching TRBD1. Germline V gene sequence: CDR1 LNHDA, CDR2 SQIVND (reference sequence). The CDR3 loop spans 14 amino acids. Losses at the gene ends were 7 bases for V and 5 bases for J; bases not matched to a gene: 8. The CDR3 is CASTMTGGQYGYTF. CDR3 in DNA: TGTGCCAGTACTATGACAGGGGGTCAATATGGCTACACCTTC.